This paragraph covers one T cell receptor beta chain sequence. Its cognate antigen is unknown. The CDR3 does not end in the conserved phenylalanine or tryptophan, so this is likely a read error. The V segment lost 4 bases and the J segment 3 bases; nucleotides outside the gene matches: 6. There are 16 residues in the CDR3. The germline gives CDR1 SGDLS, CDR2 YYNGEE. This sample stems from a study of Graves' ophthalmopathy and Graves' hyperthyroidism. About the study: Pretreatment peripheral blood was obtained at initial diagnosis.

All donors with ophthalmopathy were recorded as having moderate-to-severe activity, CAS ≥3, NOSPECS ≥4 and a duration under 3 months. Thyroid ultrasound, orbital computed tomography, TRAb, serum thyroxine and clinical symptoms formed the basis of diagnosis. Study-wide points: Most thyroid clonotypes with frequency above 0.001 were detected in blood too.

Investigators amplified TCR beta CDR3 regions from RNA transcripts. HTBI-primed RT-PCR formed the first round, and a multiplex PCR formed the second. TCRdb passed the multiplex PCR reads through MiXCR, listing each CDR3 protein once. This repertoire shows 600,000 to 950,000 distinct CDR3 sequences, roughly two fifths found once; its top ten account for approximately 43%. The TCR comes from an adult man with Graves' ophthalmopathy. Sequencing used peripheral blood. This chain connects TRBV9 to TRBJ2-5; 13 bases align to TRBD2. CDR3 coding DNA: TGTGCCAGCAGCCCCTTGGGACTAGCGGGGAAAGAGACCCAGTACGTC. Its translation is CASSPLGLAGKETQYV.